One T cell receptor beta chain is described in this entry. How the authors handled the data: Estimation of nucleated cell counts was performed using reference gene primer amplification. Using immunoSEQ multiplex PCR, the repertoire was profiled, and TCRdb retains in-frame clones only, with some absent. That table is the source of V, J and clone size, and D and trimming were worked out from the DNA. This sample has some 150,000 clones; around four fifths occur once, and the top ten carry about 3%. This specimen belongs to a study of blood T cell repertoires in COVID-19. As for the study in general: Material from acute and convalescent COVID-19 was sourced from the United States, Italy and Spain. PBMCs, B-cell-depleted T cells, or T cells provided the cDNA or gDNA that made up the material.

The sequence came from a middle-aged woman with active or convalescent COVID-19. Sequencing was done on a sample of peripheral blood.

The CDR3 DNA reads as TGTGCCTGGAGTGTAACAGGGGGCAACTATGGCTACACCTTC. Its protein product is CAWSVTGGNYGYTF. The chain employs TRBV30 and TRBJ1-2; TRBD1 aligns across 9 bases. Germline trimming cut 0 bases from V and 2 bases from J; bases unmatched to any gene: 1. Germline V gene sequence: CDR1 GTSNPN, CDR2 SVGIG (reference sequence). This CDR3 contains 14 residues.